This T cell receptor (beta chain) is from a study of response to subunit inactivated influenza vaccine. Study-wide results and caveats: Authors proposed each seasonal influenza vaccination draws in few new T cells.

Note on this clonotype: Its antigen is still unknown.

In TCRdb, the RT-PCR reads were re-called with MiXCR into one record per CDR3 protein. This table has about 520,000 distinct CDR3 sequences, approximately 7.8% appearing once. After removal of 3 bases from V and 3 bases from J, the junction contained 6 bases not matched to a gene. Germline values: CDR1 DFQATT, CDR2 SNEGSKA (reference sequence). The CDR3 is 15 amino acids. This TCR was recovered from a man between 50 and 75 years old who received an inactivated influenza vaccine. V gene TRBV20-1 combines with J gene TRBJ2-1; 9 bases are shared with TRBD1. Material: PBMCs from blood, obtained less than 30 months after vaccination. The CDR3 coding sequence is TGCAGTGCTAGGAAGGACAGGGGTAGCTACAATGAGCAGTTCTTC. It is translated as CSARKDRGSYNEQFF.